This T cell receptor (beta chain) was sequenced during a study of identical twins. TCRdb recomputed calls from the 5' RACE reads with MiXCR, one row per CDR3 protein. The table records 700,000 or so distinct CDR3 sequences, more than 6.5% of them present only once. This CDR3 is 19 amino acids long. CDR1 and CDR2 from the germline V gene are MNHEY and SVGAGI. V was pared by 0 bases and J by 0 bases, with 8 bases of the junction left unmatched. This same sample was also taken into another study, of yellow fever vaccine responses in identical twins.

This chain links TRBV6-5 with TRBJ1-4; TRBD1 aligns across 9 bases. The TCR comes from a woman under 30 in good health. Material: PBMCs. DNA for the CDR3: TGTGCCAGCAGTTACTCATCCGGGACAGGGTCTGCAACTAATGAAAAACTGTTTTTT. Translating gives CASSYSSGTGSATNEKLFF.